In this sample, the clone carrying this T cell receptor beta chain turned up a few times. What it recognizes is unknown. The study ran its PCR with 60 Vbeta and 13 Jbeta primers. Profiled with immunoSEQ multiplex PCR; TCRdb holds only in-frame clones, not every one. The sample consists of fewer than 130,000 clones, about three quarters of them appearing once. The donors were healthy bone marrow donors. Likely unrecorded immune exposures existed in these nominally healthy donors. These data originate in a study of cytomegalovirus exposure and HLA in healthy donors. Overall study findings and caveats: In vitro, a few CMV-associated chains proved specific for CMV antigens. Later analysis found that TCR beta chains associated with HLA were more clonally expanded than other, equally common chains.

The sequence came from a woman in her 30s in good health and CMV-seronegative. The material sequenced was PBMCs.

The CDR3 DNA reads as TGCGCCAGCAGCTTGGCCCTGGTCGGGGTGAACACTGAAGCTTTCTTT. Translating gives CASSLALVGVNTEAFF. J is TRBJ1-1 and V is TRBV5-1; D ambiguous. V lost 0 bases to trimming and J lost 0 bases, with 12 bases between them. Germline loops: CDR1 SGHRS, CDR2 YFSETQ. CDR3 size: 16 residues.